The source of this T cell receptor (beta chain) is a study of blood T cell repertoires in COVID-19. Germline V CDR1 and CDR2: SGHAT, FQNNGV. The CDR3 is 15 residues long. Unmatched junction bases numbered 13, after V lost 7 bases and J lost 6 bases. Only in-frame clones appear in the TCRdb table, and some are missing; sequencing was by immunoSEQ multiplex PCR. The profile shows approximately 300,000 clones, approximately 86% of them singletons. This sequence was found in a human donor with COVID-19, enrolled during active disease. The donor label of this sample is uncertain. What was sequenced was peripheral blood. This chain links TRBV11-2 with TRBJ1-2; 8 bases fit TRBD1. The CDR3 sequence: CASTGLLQGANGYTF. The CDR3 bases are TGTGCCAGCACCGGCCTATTGCAGGGGGCCAATGGCTACACCTTC.